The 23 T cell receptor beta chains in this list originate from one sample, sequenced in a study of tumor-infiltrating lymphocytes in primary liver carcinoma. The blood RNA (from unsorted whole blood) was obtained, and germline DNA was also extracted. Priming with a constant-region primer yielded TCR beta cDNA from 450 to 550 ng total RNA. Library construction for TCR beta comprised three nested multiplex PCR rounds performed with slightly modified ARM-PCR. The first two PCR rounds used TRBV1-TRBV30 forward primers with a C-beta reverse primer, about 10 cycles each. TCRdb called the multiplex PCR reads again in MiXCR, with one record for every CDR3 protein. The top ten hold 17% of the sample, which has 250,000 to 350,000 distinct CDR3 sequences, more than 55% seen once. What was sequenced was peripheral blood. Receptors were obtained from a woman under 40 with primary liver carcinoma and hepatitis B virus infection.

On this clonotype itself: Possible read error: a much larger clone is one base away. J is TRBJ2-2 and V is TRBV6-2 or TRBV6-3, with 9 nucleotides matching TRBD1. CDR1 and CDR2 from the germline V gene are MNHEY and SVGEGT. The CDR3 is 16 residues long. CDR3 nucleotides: TGTGCCAGCAGGCAACAGGGGGCGAAGAACATCGGGGAGCTGTTTTTT. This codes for CASRQQGAKNIGELFF.

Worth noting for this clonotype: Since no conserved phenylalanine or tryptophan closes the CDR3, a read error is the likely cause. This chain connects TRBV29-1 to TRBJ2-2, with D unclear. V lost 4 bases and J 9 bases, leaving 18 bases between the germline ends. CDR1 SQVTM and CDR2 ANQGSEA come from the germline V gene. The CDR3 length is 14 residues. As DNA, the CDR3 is TGCAGCGTTGCAGCGCCAGCGAAGACCTGGGAGCTGTTTTCT. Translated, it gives CSVAAPAKTWELFS.

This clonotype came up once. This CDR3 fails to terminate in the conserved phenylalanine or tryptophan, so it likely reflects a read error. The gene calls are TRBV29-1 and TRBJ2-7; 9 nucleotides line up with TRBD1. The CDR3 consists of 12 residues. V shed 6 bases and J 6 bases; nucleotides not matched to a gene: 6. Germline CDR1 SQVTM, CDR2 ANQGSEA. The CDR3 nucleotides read TGCAGCGTGGACAGGGGCGGAAGCGAGCAGTACTTA. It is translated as CSVDRGGSEQYL.

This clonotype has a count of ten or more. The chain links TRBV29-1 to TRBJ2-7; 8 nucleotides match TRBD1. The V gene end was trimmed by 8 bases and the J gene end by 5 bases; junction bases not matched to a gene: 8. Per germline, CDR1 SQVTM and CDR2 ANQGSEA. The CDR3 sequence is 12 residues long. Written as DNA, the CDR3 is TGCAGCCCCCGGGACAGGTTGCACGAGCAGTACTTC. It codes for CSPRDRLHEQYF.

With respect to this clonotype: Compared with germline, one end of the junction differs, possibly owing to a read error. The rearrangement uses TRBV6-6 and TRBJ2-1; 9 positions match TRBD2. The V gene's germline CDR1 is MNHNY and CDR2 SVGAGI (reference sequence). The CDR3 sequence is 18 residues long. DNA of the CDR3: TGTGCCAGAAGTTACTCGGCGTCTAGCGGGGCCACGAGCGATGAGCAGTTCTTC. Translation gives CARSYSASSGATSDEQFF.

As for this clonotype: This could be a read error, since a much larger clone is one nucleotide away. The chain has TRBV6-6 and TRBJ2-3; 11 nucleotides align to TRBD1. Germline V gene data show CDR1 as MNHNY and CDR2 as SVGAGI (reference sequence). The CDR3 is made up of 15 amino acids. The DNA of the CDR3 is TGTGCCAGCAGAGGGACAGGGGGGATCACAGATATGCAGTATTTT. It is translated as CASRGTGGITDMQYF.

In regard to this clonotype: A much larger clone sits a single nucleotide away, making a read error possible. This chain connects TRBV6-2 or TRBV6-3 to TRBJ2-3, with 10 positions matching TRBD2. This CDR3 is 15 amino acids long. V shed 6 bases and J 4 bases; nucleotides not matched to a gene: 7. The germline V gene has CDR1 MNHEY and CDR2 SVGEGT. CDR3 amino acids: CASRSSGRSADTQYF. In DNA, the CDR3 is TGTGCCAGCAGGAGTAGCGGGAGGAGCGCAGATACGCAGTATTTT.

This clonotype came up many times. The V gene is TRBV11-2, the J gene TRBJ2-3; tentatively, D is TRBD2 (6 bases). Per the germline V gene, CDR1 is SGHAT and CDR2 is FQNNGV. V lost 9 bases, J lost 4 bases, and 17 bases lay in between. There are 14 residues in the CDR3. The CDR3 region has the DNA TGTGCCAGTGGCTCGGCTAGCGAATCAGATACGCAGTATTTT. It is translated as CASGSASESDTQYF.

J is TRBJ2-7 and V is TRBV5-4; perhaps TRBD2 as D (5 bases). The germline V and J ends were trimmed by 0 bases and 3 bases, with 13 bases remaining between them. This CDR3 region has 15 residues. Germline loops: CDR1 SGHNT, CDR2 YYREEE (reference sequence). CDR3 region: CASSLGVAEGYEQYF. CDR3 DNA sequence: TGTGCCAGCAGCTTGGGGGTAGCCGAGGGCTACGAGCAGTACTTC.

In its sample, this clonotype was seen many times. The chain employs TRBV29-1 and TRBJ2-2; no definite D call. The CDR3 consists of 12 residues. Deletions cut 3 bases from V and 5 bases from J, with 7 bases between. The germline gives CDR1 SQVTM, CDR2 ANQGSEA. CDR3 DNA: TGCAGCGTTGACTTTCAAACCGGGGAGCTGTTTTTT. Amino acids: CSVDFQTGELFF.

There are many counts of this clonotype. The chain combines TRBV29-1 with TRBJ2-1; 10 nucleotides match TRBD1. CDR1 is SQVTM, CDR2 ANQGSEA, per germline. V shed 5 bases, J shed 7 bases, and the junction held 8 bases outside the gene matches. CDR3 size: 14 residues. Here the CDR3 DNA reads TGCAGCGTTCGGGACAGGGGCCAGGAGAATGAGCAGTTCTTC. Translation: CSVRDRGQENEQFF.

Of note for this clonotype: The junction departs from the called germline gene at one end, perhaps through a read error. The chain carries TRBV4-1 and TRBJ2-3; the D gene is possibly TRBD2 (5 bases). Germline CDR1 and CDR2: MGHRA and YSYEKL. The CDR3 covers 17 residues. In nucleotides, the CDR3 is TGCGCCAGCAGACAAGTCGTAACTACCAGCGGCTTAGATACGCAGTATTTT. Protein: CASRQVVTTSGLDTQYF.

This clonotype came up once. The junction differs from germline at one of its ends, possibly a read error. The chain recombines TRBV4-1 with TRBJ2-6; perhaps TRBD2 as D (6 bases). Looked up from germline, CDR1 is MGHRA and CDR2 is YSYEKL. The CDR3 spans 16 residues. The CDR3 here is CTSSQGWGAGANVLTF. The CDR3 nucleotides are TGCACCAGCAGCCAAGGTTGGGGGGCTGGGGCCAACGTCCTGACTTTC.

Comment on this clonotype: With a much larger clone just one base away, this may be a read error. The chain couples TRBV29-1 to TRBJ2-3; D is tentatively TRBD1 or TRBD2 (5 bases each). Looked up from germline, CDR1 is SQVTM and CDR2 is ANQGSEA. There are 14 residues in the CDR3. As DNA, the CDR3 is TGCAGCGTAGGGGTCATCTCTAGCACAGATACGCAGTGTTTT. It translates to CSVGVISSTDTQCF.

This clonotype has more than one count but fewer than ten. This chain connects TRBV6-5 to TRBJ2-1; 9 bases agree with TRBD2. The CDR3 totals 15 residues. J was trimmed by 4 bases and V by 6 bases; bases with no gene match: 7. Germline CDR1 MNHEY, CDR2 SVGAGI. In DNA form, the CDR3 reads TGTGCCAGCAGCCCGACTAGCGGAGGTTACAATGAGCAGTTCTTC. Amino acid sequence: CASSPTSGGYNEQFF.

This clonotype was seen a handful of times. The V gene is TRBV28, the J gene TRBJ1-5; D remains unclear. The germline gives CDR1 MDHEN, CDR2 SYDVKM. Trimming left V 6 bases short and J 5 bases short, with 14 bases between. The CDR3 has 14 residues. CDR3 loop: CASSPPPLDQPQHF. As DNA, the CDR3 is TGTGCCAGCAGCCCACCTCCCTTGGATCAGCCCCAGCATTTT.

CDR3 protein: CASSTGQGSTDTQYF. CDR3 nucleotide sequence: TGTGCCAGCAGCACGGGACAGGGTAGCACAGATACGCAGTATTTT. This chain joins TRBV7-9 and TRBJ2-3; 9 bases are shared with TRBD1. Germline trimming cut 5 bases from V and 0 bases from J; bases unmatched to any gene: 3. The CDR3 has 15 residues. Germline lookup yields CDR1 SEHNR and CDR2 FQNEAQ (reference sequence).

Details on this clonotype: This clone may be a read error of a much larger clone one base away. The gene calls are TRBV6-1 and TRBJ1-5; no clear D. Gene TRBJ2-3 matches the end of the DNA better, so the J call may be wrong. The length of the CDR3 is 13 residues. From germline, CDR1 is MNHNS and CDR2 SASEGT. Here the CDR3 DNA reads TGTGCCAGCAGTGAAACCCCCCGTCAGCCCCAGTATTTT. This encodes CASSETPRQPQYF.

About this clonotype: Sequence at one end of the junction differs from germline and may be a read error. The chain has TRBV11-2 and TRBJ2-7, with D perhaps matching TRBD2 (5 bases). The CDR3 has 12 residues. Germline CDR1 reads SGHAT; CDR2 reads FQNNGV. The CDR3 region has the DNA TGTGCCGGCAGTACTAGTGGCTACGAGCAGTACTTC. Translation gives CAGSTSGYEQYF.

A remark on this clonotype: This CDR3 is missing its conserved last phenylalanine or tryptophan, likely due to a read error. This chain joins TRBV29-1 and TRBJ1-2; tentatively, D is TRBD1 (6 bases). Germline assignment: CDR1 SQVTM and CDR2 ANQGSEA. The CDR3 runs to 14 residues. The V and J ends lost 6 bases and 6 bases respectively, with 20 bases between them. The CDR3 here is CSVQGGRGGNGYTL. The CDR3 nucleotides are TGCAGCGTACAGGGAGGCAGGGGAGGAAATGGCTACACCTTA.

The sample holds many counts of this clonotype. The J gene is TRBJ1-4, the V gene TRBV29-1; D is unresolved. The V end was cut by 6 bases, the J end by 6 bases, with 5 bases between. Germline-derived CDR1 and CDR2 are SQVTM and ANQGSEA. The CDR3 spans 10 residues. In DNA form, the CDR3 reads TGCAGCGTAAGGGATGAAAAACTGTTTTTT. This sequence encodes CSVRDEKLFF. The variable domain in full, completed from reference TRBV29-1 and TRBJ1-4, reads SAVISQKPSRDICQRGTSLTIQCQVDSQVTMMFWYRQQPGQSLTLIATANQGSEATYESGFVIDKFPISRPNLTFSTLTVSNMSPEDSSIYLCSVRDEKLFFGSGTQLSVL.

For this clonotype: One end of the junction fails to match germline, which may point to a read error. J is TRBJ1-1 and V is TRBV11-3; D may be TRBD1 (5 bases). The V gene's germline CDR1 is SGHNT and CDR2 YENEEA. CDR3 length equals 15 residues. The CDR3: CTSSLGAGLDTEAFF. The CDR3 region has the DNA TGTACCAGCAGTTTAGGGGCAGGGCTGGACACTGAAGCTTTCTTT.

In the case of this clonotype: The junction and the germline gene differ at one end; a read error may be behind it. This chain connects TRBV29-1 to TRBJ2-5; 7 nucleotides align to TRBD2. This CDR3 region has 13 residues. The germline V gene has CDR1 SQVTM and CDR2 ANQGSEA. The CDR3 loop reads CSASRGGGETQYF. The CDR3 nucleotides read TGCAGCGCTTCAAGGGGCGGGGGAGAGACTCAGTACTTC.